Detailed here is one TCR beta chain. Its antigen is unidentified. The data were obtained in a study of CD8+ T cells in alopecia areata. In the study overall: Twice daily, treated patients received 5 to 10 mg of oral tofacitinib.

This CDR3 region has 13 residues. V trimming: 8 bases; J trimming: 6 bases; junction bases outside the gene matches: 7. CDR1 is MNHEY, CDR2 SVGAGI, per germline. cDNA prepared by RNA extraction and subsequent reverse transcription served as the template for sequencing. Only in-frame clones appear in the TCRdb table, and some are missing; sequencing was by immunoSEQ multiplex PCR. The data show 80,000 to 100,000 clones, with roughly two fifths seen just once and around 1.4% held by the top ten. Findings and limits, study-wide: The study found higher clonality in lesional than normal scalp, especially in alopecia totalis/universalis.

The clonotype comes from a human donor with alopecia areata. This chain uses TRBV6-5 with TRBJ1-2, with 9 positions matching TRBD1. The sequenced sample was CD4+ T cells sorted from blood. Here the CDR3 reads CASGLQGANGYTF. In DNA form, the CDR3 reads TGTGCCAGCGGGTTACAGGGGGCAAATGGCTACACCTTC.